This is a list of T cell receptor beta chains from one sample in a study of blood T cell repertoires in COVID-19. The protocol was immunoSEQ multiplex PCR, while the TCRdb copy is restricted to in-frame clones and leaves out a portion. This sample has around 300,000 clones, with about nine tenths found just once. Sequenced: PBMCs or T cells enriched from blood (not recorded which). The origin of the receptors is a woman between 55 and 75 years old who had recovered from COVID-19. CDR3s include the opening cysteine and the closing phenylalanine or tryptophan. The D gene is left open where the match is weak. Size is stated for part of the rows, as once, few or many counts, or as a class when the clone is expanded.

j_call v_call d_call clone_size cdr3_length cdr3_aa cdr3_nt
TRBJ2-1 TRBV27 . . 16 CASSPLRVPSYNEQFF TGTGCCAGCAGTCCCCTCCGGGTACCCTCCTACAATGAGCAGTTCTTC
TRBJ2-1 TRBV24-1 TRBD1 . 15 CATMAGTGGSNEQFF TGTGCCACTATGGCCGGGACAGGGGGCTCCAATGAGCAGTTCTTC
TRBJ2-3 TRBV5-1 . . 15 CASSLDGRGADTQYF TGCGCCAGCAGCTTGGACGGGAGAGGGGCAGATACGCAGTATTTT
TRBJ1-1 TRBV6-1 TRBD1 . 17 CASSEAPGRGRTEEAFF TGTGCCAGCAGTGAAGCCCCGGGCAGGGGGCGAACAGAGGAAGCTTTCTTT
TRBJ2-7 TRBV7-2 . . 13 CASSFTGAYEQYF TGTGCCAGCAGCTTTACAGGCGCCTACGAGCAGTACTTC
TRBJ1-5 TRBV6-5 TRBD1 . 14 CATFTGQVNQPQHF TGTGCCACCTTTACGGGACAGGTAAATCAGCCCCAGCATTTT
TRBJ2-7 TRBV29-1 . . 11 CSYQGYYEQYF TGCAGCTACCAGGGTTACTACGAGCAGTACTTC
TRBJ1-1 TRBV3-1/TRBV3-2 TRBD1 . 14 CASSPGTGAREAFF TGTGCCAGCAGCCCCGGGACAGGGGCCCGGGAAGCTTTCTTT
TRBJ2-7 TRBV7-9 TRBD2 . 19 CASSSSNGGPGLAVYEQYF TGTGCCAGCAGCTCATCCAATGGGGGGCCGGGACTAGCGGTCTACGAGCAGTACTTC
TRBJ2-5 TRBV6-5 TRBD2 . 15 CASKTLAGASETQYF TGTGCCAGTAAAACTTTGGCGGGAGCCTCAGAGACCCAGTACTTC
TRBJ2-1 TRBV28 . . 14 CASSSVAGADEQFF TGTGCCAGCAGTTCGGTGGCAGGGGCAGATGAGCAGTTCTTC
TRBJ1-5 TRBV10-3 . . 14 CAISVEGVRQPQHF TGTGCCATCAGTGTAGAAGGGGTTCGTCAGCCCCAGCATTTT
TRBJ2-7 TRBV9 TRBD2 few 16 CASSVGLAGGSYEQYF TGTGCCAGCAGCGTAGGACTAGCGGGAGGATCCTACGAGCAGTACTTC
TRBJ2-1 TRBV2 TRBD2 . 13 CASTSGPRGEQFF TGTGCCAGCACTAGCGGGCCTAGGGGTGAGCAGTTCTTC
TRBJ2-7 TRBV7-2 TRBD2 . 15 CASSFQAGVTYEQYF TGTGCCAGCAGCTTCCAAGCGGGGGTTACCTACGAGCAGTACTTC
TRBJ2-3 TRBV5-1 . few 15 CASSSGPSSTDTQYF TGCGCCAGCAGCTCGGGTCCATCCAGCACAGATACGCAGTATTTT
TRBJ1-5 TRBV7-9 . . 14 CASSLSPGDQPQHF TGTGCCAGCAGCTTAAGTCCGGGGGATCAGCCCCAGCATTTT
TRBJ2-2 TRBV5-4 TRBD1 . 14 CASSTGVLTGELFF TGTGCCAGCAGTACAGGGGTTCTGACCGGGGAGCTGTTTTTT
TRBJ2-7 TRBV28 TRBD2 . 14 CASSSSGGAYEQYF TGTGCCAGCAGTTCTAGCGGGGGGGCCTACGAGCAGTACTTC
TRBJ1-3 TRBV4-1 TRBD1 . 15 CASSQAQDRVNTIYF TGCGCCAGCAGCCAAGCGCAGGACAGGGTAAACACCATATATTTT
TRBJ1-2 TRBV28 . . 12 CASSLWKGGYTF TGTGCCAGCAGTTTATGGAAGGGGGGCTACACCTTC
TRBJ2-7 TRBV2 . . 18 CASSEKTSRILVSYEQYF TGTGCCAGCAGTGAAAAGACTAGTCGAATTTTAGTGTCCTACGAGCAGTACTTC
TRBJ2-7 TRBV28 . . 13 CASSLTDRAKAQF TGTGCCAGCAGCCTAACGGACAGAGCAAAAGCCCAATTC
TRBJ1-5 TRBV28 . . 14 CASSLSAVNQPQHF TGTGCCAGCAGTTTATCGGCGGTCAATCAGCCCCAGCATTTT
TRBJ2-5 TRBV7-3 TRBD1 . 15 CASSFLGTGEETQYF TGTGCCAGCAGCTTCCTCGGGACAGGGGAGGAGACCCAGTACTTC
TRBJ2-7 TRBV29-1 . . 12 CSVGVGSYEQYF TGCAGCGTTGGGGTGGGGAGCTACGAGCAGTACTTC
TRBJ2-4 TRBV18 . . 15 CASSPVALAKNIQYF TGTGCCAGCTCACCCGTGGCCTTAGCCAAAAACATTCAGTACTTC
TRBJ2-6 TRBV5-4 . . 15 CASSLVGSGANVLTF TGTGCCAGCAGCTTGGTCGGCTCTGGGGCCAACGTCCTGACTTTC
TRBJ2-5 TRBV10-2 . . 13 CASSDARISTQYF TGCGCCAGCAGTGATGCGCGGATTAGTACCCAGTACTTC
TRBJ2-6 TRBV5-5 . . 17 CASSLGPGRSGANVLTF TGTGCCAGCAGCTTGGGTCCAGGCCGATCTGGGGCCAACGTCCTGACTTTC
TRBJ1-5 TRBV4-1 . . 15 CASSQGQYQNQPQHF TGCGCCAGCAGCCAAGGCCAGTACCAAAATCAGCCCCAGCATTTT
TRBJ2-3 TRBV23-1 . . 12 CASSSKVGTQYF TGCGCCAGCAGTAGTAAAGTGGGCACGCAGTATTTT
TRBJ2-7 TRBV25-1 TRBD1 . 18 CASSDFYGGTGNLHEQYF TGTGCCAGCAGTGATTTTTATGGCGGGACAGGGAATTTGCACGAGCAGTACTTC
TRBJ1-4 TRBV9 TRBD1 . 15 CASSAGTGTGEKLFF TGTGCCAGCAGCGCCGGGACAGGGACAGGTGAAAAACTGTTTTTT
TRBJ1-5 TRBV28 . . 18 CASRNLGGMGSPGQPQHF TGTGCCAGCAGGAATCTTGGGGGGATGGGGAGTCCGGGTCAGCCCCAGCATTTT
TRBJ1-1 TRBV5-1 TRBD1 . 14 CASSLGTGRPEAFF TGCGCCAGCAGCCTGGGGACAGGGAGGCCCGAAGCTTTCTTT